The 2 T cell receptor beta chains reported below all come from one sample, sequenced in a study of blood T cell repertoires in COVID-19 (dated by TCRdb to 2020 to 2022). The method behind the library was the immunoSEQ multiplex PCR assay. TCRdb obtained this table from immuneACCESS and retained in-frame rearrangements with V and J assigned. These tables miss some clones; where compared with another copy, unresolved V genes account for less than half of the shortfall, and the remainder is unexplained. In all, the sample holds some 70,000 clones, and about 80% of those were seen once. The top ten constitute approximately 0.8% of the sample. Specimen: peripheral blood. The receptors here all came from a woman in her seventies with acute or convalescent COVID-19.

This chain links TRBV6-6 with TRBJ2-1, with TRBD2 as a possible D gene (5 bases). The germline V and J ends were trimmed by 6 bases and 8 bases, with 11 bases remaining between them. Germline CDR1 reads MNHNY; CDR2 reads SVGAGI (reference sequence). The CDR3 is made up of 12 amino acids. Written as DNA, the CDR3 is TGTGCCAGCAGGCGGGTATCGGATGAGCAGTTCTTC. Translation gives CASRRVSDEQFF.

This rearrangement joins TRBV28 to TRBJ2-7; D possibly corresponds to TRBD1 (6 bases). Germline V gene data show CDR1 as MDHEN and CDR2 as SYDVKM. V lost 6 bases and J lost 2, with 14 bases in between. There are 14 residues in the CDR3. The CDR3 loop is CASSLGTKTYEQYF. The CDR3 DNA is TGTGCCAGCAGCCTCGGGACAAAAACCTACGAGCAGTACTTC.